This T cell receptor (beta chain) derives from a study of long-term antiretroviral therapy in people with HIV. In the study overall: The 2015 immediate-ART recommendation was preceded by the earliest samples by about a decade. General study points: Across all time points, the repertoire was dominated by clones that expanded before ART.

Trimming cost V 6 bases and J 2 bases; bases outside gene matches: 3. The CDR3 consists of 14 residues. Germline V lookup: CDR1 LNHDA, CDR2 SQIVND (reference sequence). Per donor, a minimum of one pre-ART and a minimum of two post-ART PBMC samples were available. Sequencing used immunoSEQ v3.0 at survey level. Samples were sequenced targeting roughly 40,000-50,000 T-cell genomes each. Data came from immunoSEQ multiplex PCR; TCRdb stores just in-frame clones and leaves some out. The data contain approximately 12,000 clones, about 89% of them singletons. As concerns this clone: Its antigen is as yet unknown.

Sequences were derived from unsorted PBMCs, sampled 0.2 years before starting antiretroviral therapy. The TCR sequence derives from a woman between 35 and 50 years old with HIV. The J gene is TRBJ2-7, the V gene TRBV19; TRBD1 agrees at 11 bases. The CDR3 protein is CASSGTGGPYEQYF. CDR3 bases: TGTGCCAGTAGCGGGACAGGGGGACCCTACGAGCAGTACTTC.